These 24 T cell receptor beta chains came from one sample sequenced in a study of T cells in Graves' hyperthyroidism and ophthalmopathy. TCR beta CDR3 region amplification was performed from RNA transcripts. Initially, a first-round RT-PCR of the TCR CDR3 employed the HTBI primer set. TCRdb re-called the multiplex PCR reads through MiXCR, storing one row per CDR3 protein. The repertoire holds hundreds of thousands of distinct CDR3 sequences, with more than 14% as singletons. Sequenced material: blood. These receptors were collected from a woman between 50 and 59 years old with Graves' ophthalmopathy.

The chain's CDR3 is CASSPRNAGRDEQFF. CDR3 coding DNA: TGTGCCAGTAGTCCCCGCAACGCGGGGAGGGATGAGCAGTTCTTC. The chain has TRBV19 and TRBJ2-1, with 7 bases that match TRBD2. Germline CDR1 reads LNHDA; CDR2 reads SQIVND (reference sequence). The CDR3 loop spans 15 amino acids. V shed 5 bases and J 8 bases; nucleotides not matched to a gene: 12.

This clonotype occurred a few times. The rearrangement joins TRBV25-1 to TRBJ1-1; the D is unclear. The CDR3 runs to 14 residues. Germline lookup yields CDR1 MGHDK and CDR2 SYGVNS. The V and J ends lost 1 base and 1 base respectively, with 7 bases between them. CDR3 region: CASSELFGNTEAFF. DNA for the CDR3: TGTGCCAGCAGTGAATTATTTGGGAACACTGAAGCTTTCTTT.

In this sample, this clonotype turned up many times. The rearrangement links TRBV12-3 or TRBV12-4 to TRBJ2-7, with 13 bases identical to TRBD2. The CDR3 loop spans 16 amino acids. The V segment lost 7 bases and the J segment 9 bases; nucleotides outside the gene matches: 15. CDR3 sequence (DNA): TGTGCCAGCATTCAACCCCTGGGACTAGCGGGGCATCGGCAGTACTTC. Translated: CASIQPLGLAGHRQYF.

Points on this clonotype: A read error is possible here, since a much larger clone lies one base away. The chain links TRBV24-1 to TRBJ2-2, with 8 bases matching TRBD2. The CDR3 covers 19 residues. V lost 3 bases, J lost 3 bases, and 14 bases stayed unmatched. Germline V gene data show CDR1 as KGHDR and CDR2 as SFDVKD. In DNA form, the CDR3 reads TGTGCCACCAGTGATCCGGGGGGGGCAGGGGAAGTGTACACCGGGGAGCTGTTTTTT. It specifies CATSDPGGAGEVYTGELFF.

The chain has TRBV12-3 or TRBV12-4 and TRBJ2-3; D gene uncertain. This CDR3 is built from 15 residues. The V and J ends lost 5 bases and 2 bases respectively, with 14 bases between them. The CDR3 is CASSPVKGLTDTQYF. Here the CDR3 DNA reads TGTGCCAGCAGTCCGGTCAAGGGCCTCACAGATACGCAGTATTTT.

This clonotype was seen a few times. The genes are TRBV6-2 or TRBV6-3 and TRBJ1-6; D unresolved. The germline gives CDR1 MNHEY, CDR2 SVGEGT. Trimming stripped 2 bases from V and 6 bases from J, with 8 bases between. This CDR3 is built from 14 residues. This chain's CDR3 is CASSYIGSNSPLHF. In nucleotides, the CDR3 is TGTGCCAGCAGTTACATCGGGAGTAATTCACCCCTCCACTTT.

In this sample, this clonotype turned up many times. In nucleotides, the CDR3 is TGTGCCAGCAGCTTCTCCAGAGCTAACTATGGCTACACCTTC. Encoded protein: CASSFSRANYGYTF. The J gene is TRBJ1-2, the V gene TRBV7-2; no firm D call. The V gene's germline CDR1 is SGHTA and CDR2 FQGNSA. This CDR3 spans 14 amino acids. V lost 3 bases and J lost 0, with 8 bases in between.

Only a few counts were recorded for this clonotype. The rearrangement uses TRBV4-3 and TRBJ1-2; TRBD1 matches 7 bases. Germline V CDR1 and CDR2: LGHNA, YSLEER. This CDR3 is built from 15 residues. The trim removed 4 bases at V and 4 bases at J, leaving 9 bases unmatched. CDR3 loop: CASSPEEGAGYGYTF. The DNA for the CDR3 is TGCGCCAGCAGCCCCGAGGAGGGGGCTGGCTATGGCTACACCTTC.

This clonotype has ten or more counts. The chain carries TRBV12-3 or TRBV12-4 and TRBJ2-1; 7 nucleotides agree with TRBD2. Germline trimming cut 5 bases from V and 5 bases from J; bases unmatched to any gene: 6. The CDR3 spans 14 residues. CDR3 DNA: TGTGCCAGCAGTCCGAGCGGGATCAACAATGAGCAGTTCTTC. This encodes CASSPSGINNEQFF.

Many counts were recorded for this clonotype. The chain links TRBV7-2 to TRBJ2-1, with TRBD1 matching 9 bases. V lost 1 base and J lost 8; bases outside the gene matches: 12. Germline CDR1 reads SGHTA; CDR2 reads FQGNSA. The CDR3 extends over 17 amino acids. Here the CDR3 reads CASSLEFLGQGSDEQFF. CDR3 nucleotide sequence: TGTGCCAGCAGCTTAGAATTTTTAGGACAGGGGAGCGATGAGCAGTTCTTC.

This clonotype was picked up many times. This chain uses TRBV24-1 with TRBJ2-2, with D possibly being TRBD1 (6 bases). Per the germline V gene, CDR1 is KGHDR and CDR2 is SFDVKD. CDR3 length equals 13 residues. Deletions cut 9 bases from V and 2 bases from J, with 9 bases between. The CDR3 sequence: CATRGGNTGELFF. The DNA of the CDR3 is TGTGCCACCCGAGGGGGAAACACCGGGGAGCTGTTTTTT.

The CDR3 is CASSPRVGQGETQYF. CDR3 nucleotide sequence: TGTGCCAGCAGCCCCCGGGTGGGGCAGGGGGAGACCCAGTACTTC. The genes are TRBV7-3 and TRBJ2-5; D is perhaps TRBD1 (6 bases). The CDR3 has 15 amino acids. The germline CDR1 and CDR2 sequences are SGHTA and FQGTGA. V was shortened by 5 bases and J by 5 bases, with 18 bases between the two germline ends.

This clonotype was observed many times. V is TRBV29-1 and J is TRBJ2-7; the match to TRBD1 covers 11 bases. V shed 1 base and J 1 base; nucleotides not matched to a gene: 0. Germline V lookup: CDR1 SQVTM, CDR2 ANQGSEA. This CDR3 has 14 residues. CDR3 sequence: CSVEGDRGSYEQYF. The DNA for the CDR3 is TGCAGCGTTGAAGGGGACAGGGGGTCCTACGAGCAGTACTTC.

V and J are TRBV6-1 and TRBJ1-2; 8 bases line up with TRBD1. This CDR3 has 15 amino acids. The trim removed 0 bases at V and 8 bases at J, leaving 8 bases unmatched. Per germline, CDR1 MNHNS and CDR2 SASEGT. CDR3 region: CASSEAGTGGQGYTF. For the CDR3, the DNA is TGTGCCAGCAGTGAAGCCGGCACAGGGGGTCAAGGCTACACCTTC.

Ten or more counts support this clonotype. The chain employs TRBV7-2 and TRBJ2-3; D unresolved. Trimming shortened V by 0 bases and J by 4 bases, and 8 bases separated the two germline ends. Germline assignment: CDR1 SGHTA and CDR2 FQGNSA. This CDR3 has 14 amino acids. The CDR3 coding sequence is TGTGCCAGCAGCTTAGCTATCGGTTCAGATACGCAGTATTTT. It specifies CASSLAIGSDTQYF.

Many counts were recorded for this clonotype. This chain uses TRBV7-2 with TRBJ1-2; 8 bases map to TRBD1. J gave up 4 bases and V 5 bases, and 9 bases lay outside the gene matches. The CDR3 runs to 15 residues. Germline V lookup: CDR1 SGHTA, CDR2 FQGNSA. DNA of the CDR3: TGTGCCAGCAGCCCCCGGACAGGGCAGTCCTATGGCTACACCTTC. Translation gives CASSPRTGQSYGYTF.

This clonotype has a count of ten or more. The rearrangement joins TRBV2 to TRBJ1-2; unclear D gene. The CDR3 sequence is 14 residues long. V lost 1 base, J lost 3 bases, and 9 bases lay in between. CDR1 SNHLY and CDR2 FYNNEI come from the germline V gene. The CDR3: CASSEGAFYYGYTF. The CDR3 DNA is TGTGCCAGCAGTGAAGGGGCTTTTTACTATGGCTACACCTTC.

The genes are TRBV27 and TRBJ2-2; no clear D. Between the trimmed V and J ends, which lost 3 bases and 6 bases, there was a span of 11 bases. The CDR3 consists of 14 residues. CDR1 MNHEY and CDR2 SMNVEV come from the germline V gene (reference sequence). CDR3 region: CASSFVLRSGELFF. CDR3 coding DNA: TGTGCCAGCAGTTTCGTGCTACGTTCCGGGGAGCTGTTTTTT.

This clonotype appeared many times. This chain connects TRBV29-1 to TRBJ2-3, with 7 bases fitting TRBD1. The CDR3 is made up of 15 amino acids. The V gene end was trimmed by 6 bases and the J gene end by 4 bases; junction bases not matched to a gene: 13. The germline V gene encodes CDR1 SQVTM and CDR2 ANQGSEA. The CDR3 loop is CSVSVTGVESDTQYF. The CDR3 region has the DNA TGCAGCGTAAGCGTTACAGGGGTTGAATCAGATACGCAGTATTTT.

A word on this clonotype: This could be a read error, since a much larger clone is one nucleotide away. The chain links TRBV12-3 or TRBV12-4 to TRBJ2-1; 14 bases agree with TRBD2. This CDR3 comprises 18 residues. The chain's CDR3 is CASSRRGLAGDAYNEQSF. The CDR3, as DNA: TGTGCCAGCAGCCGAAGGGGACTAGCGGGAGACGCGTACAATGAGCAGTCCTTC.

This clonotype was counted a few times. J is TRBJ2-7 and V is TRBV4-2, with 8 bases identical to TRBD2. Trimming cost V 1 base and J 3 bases; bases outside gene matches: 8. Germline V gives CDR1 LGHNA, CDR2 YNFKEQ. This CDR3 is built from 16 residues. In DNA, the CDR3 is TGTGCCAGCAGCCAAGGATTATGGACTAGCCTCTACGAGCAGTACTTC. Its translation is CASSQGLWTSLYEQYF.

This clonotype was picked up many times. The junction departs from the called germline gene at one end, perhaps through a read error. V and J are TRBV7-7 and TRBJ2-5; possible D gene TRBD2, 5 bases. There are 13 residues in the CDR3. Germline V gene data show CDR1 as SSHAT and CDR2 as FNYEAQ (reference sequence). The CDR3 DNA sequence: TGTGCTAGCAGCTTAGCGCGCTGGGAGACCCAGTACTTC. Translating gives CASSLARWETQYF.

Ten or more counts support this clonotype. The chain joins TRBV28 to TRBJ2-2; 11 nucleotides match TRBD1. Germline CDR1 MDHEN, CDR2 SYDVKM. J was trimmed by 5 bases and V by 2 bases; bases with no gene match: 4. CDR3 size: 16 residues. The CDR3 nucleotides read TGTGCCAGCAGTTTACCTGGGACAGGGGGGACCGGGGAGCTGTTTTTT. Residues: CASSLPGTGGTGELFF.

This chain joins TRBV5-1 and TRBJ2-2; 9 bases fit TRBD1. CDR3 size: 17 residues. V lost 1 base and J lost 3; bases outside the gene matches: 7. The germline V gene has CDR1 SGHRS and CDR2 YFSETQ. The CDR3 DNA follows: TGCGCCAGCAGCTTGTATCCCCGGGACAGGGACACCGGGGAGCTGTTTTTT. Protein product: CASSLYPRDRDTGELFF.